What follows are 30 T cell receptor beta chains derived from one specimen sequenced in a study of shared clonotypes between healthy human individuals (dated by TCRdb to the early 2020s). The library was built by means of the immunoSEQ multiplex PCR assay. In its TCRdb copy, this immuneACCESS table keeps in-frame sequences only and misses some clones. Where compared with another copy, unresolved V genes explain less than half of these, and the others have no known cause. The sample includes around 1,000,000 clones, with about 72% observed a single time. More than 0.85% of the sample is held by the ten biggest clonotypes. Sequencing input: memory CD4+ T cells from PBMCs. According to the study, the label for this sample's cell subset or site signals: CD45RA-negative fraction. The receptors here all came from a man aged 18 to 35 in good health. Some clones in this sample may be carry-over from other donors' samples.

V and J are TRBV7-8 and TRBJ2-7; no clear D. Trimming shortened V by 1 base and J by 3 bases, and 13 bases separated the two germline ends. This CDR3 is 15 amino acids long. Germline V gene data show CDR1 as SGHVS and CDR2 as FQNEAQ. CDR3 protein: CASSLGPALIYEQYF. The CDR3 coding sequence is TGTGCCAGCAGCTTAGGGCCAGCGCTCATCTACGAGCAGTACTTC.

The chain employs TRBV7-3 and TRBJ2-1; 12 nucleotides align to TRBD2. CDR1 and CDR2 from the germline V gene are SGHTA and FQGTGA. With V trimmed by 5 bases and J by 7 bases, 6 bases remained unmatched. This CDR3 has 15 amino acids. CDR3 nucleotide sequence: TGTGCCAGCAGCCCCACTAGCGGGAGGATTAATGAGCAGTTCTTC. It specifies CASSPTSGRINEQFF.

V is TRBV5-1 and J is TRBJ2-1; D not resolved. V lost 2 bases, J lost 4 bases, and 13 bases lay in between. The CDR3 totals 15 residues. Germline V gene lookup returns CDR1 SGHRS and CDR2 YFSETQ. CDR3: CASSLGNYRYNEQFF. The CDR3 DNA is TGCGCCAGCAGCTTAGGAAATTACCGATACAATGAGCAGTTCTTC.

The gene calls are TRBV18 and TRBJ2-1, with 7 bases aligning to TRBD2. Germline CDR1 is KGHSH and CDR2 is LQKENI. The CDR3 extends over 16 amino acids. V lost 6 bases to trimming and J lost 4 bases; unmatched junction nucleotides: 12. CDR3 DNA sequence: TGTGCCAGCTCTACCCCGGGAAGCGGGGCTTACAATGAGCAGTTCTTC. Translated, it gives CASSTPGSGAYNEQFF.

With regard to this clone: The same CDR3 is also encoded by other DNA sequences in this sample. The V call is TRBV27, the J call TRBJ1-2; D remains unclear. The V gene lost 3 bases and the J gene lost 4 bases, with 9 bases spanning the gap. The CDR3 runs to 13 residues. Germline V gene data show CDR1 as MNHEY and CDR2 as SMNVEV (reference sequence). The CDR3 nucleotides are TGTGCCAGCAGTTTTCGGGCGGCCTATGGCTACACCTTC. It is translated as CASSFRAAYGYTF.

This clone was recorded a few times. This sequence joins TRBV6-6 and TRBJ1-4; 8 positions agree with TRBD1. Germline trimming cut 6 bases from V and 6 bases from J; bases unmatched to any gene: 0. This CDR3 is built from 12 residues. Germline CDR1 MNHNY, CDR2 SVGAGI (reference sequence). This chain's CDR3 is CASRTGDEKLFF. The CDR3 nucleotides read TGTGCCAGCAGGACAGGGGATGAAAAACTGTTTTTT.

The chain links TRBV4-1 to TRBJ1-6, with a weak D call TRBD1 (5 bases). Trimming stripped 2 bases from V and 8 bases from J, with 16 bases between. CDR3 length equals 16 residues. Germline V lookup: CDR1 MGHRA, CDR2 YSYEKL. The DNA of the CDR3 is TGCGCCAGCAGCCAAAGGGAGACAGAGTCTGATTCACCCCTCCACTTT. Translation: CASSQRETESDSPLHF.

The CDR3 loop is CASSSMSGGYEQYF. The CDR3 DNA follows: TGTGCCAGCAGCTCCATGAGCGGGGGATACGAGCAGTACTTC. V and J are TRBV7-2 and TRBJ2-7, with TRBD2 identical over 8 bases. With V trimmed by 4 bases and J by 4 bases, 6 bases remained unmatched. CDR1 and CDR2 from the germline V gene are SGHTA and FQGNSA. This CDR3 contains 14 residues.

This clone was counted a single time. V and J are TRBV7-9 and TRBJ1-2, with D unresolved. Looked up from germline, CDR1 is SEHNR and CDR2 is FQNEAQ (reference sequence). Between the trimmed V and J ends, which lost 5 bases and 7 bases, there was a span of 17 bases. The CDR3 contains 14 residues. This CDR3 is CASSPTSGIGGYTF. The CDR3 DNA follows: TGTGCCAGCAGCCCTACCTCCGGAATTGGTGGCTACACCTTC. The complete variable domain, with remaining parts taken from reference TRBV7-9 and TRBJ1-2, reads DTGVSQNPRHKITKRGQNVTFRCDPISEHNRLYWYRQTLGQGPEFLTYFQNEAQLEKSRLLSDRFSAERPKGSFSTLEIQRTEQGDSAMYLCASSPTSGIGGYTFGSGTRLTVV.

CDR3 sequence: CASRLAAGEGAKGANVLTF. In DNA, the CDR3 is TGTGCAAGTCGCTTAGCGGCGGGAGAGGGGGCGAAAGGGGCCAACGTCCTGACTTTC. V and J are TRBV12-2 and TRBJ2-6. TRBV12-2 is flagged as a pseudogene. The CDR3 totals 19 residues.

Remarks on this clone: An end of the junction differs from the germline gene, which may be a read error. Other DNA sequences in the sample encode the same CDR3. The chain carries TRBV28 and TRBJ2-7; TRBD2 matches at 7 bases. The CDR3 extends over 13 amino acids. Germline V gives CDR1 MDHEN, CDR2 SYDVKM. CDR3 residues: CASRSGDPYEQYF. The CDR3 bases are TGTGCCAGTAGGAGCGGGGACCCTTACGAGCAATACTTC.

The gene calls are TRBV28 and TRBJ1-2; D is uncertain. The CDR3 spans 13 residues. CDR1 MDHEN and CDR2 SYDVKM come from the germline V gene. V was clipped by 2 bases and J by 4 bases, with 8 bases between them. CDR3 sequence (DNA): TGTGCCAGCAGTTTAATAGGGCCCTATGGCTACACCTTC. Amino acids: CASSLIGPYGYTF.

This chain connects TRBV11-2 to TRBJ1-4; possibly TRBD1 for D (5 bases). V shed 4 bases and J shed 2 bases, with 8 bases lying between them. This CDR3 comprises 14 residues. The germline V gene encodes CDR1 SGHAT and CDR2 FQNNGV. In nucleotides, the CDR3 is TGTGCCAGCAGCTCACAGGTGACTAATGAAAAACTGTTTTTT. Translating gives CASSSQVTNEKLFF.

This chain links TRBV5-4 with TRBJ2-5; a possible D gene is TRBD2 (6 bases). Between the trimmed V and J ends, which lost 3 bases and 1 base, there was a span of 13 bases. Per germline, CDR1 SGHNT and CDR2 YYREEE (reference sequence). The CDR3 is 15 amino acids. The CDR3 nucleotides are TGTGCCAGCAGCTGGAACTGGGACTCCCAAGAGACCCAGTACTTC. Its translation: CASSWNWDSQETQYF.

This clone was observed a handful of times. Other DNA sequences in the sample encode the same CDR3. The chain joins TRBV29-1 to TRBJ1-5; no clear D. Germline V lookup: CDR1 SQVTM, CDR2 ANQGSEA. This CDR3 has 13 amino acids. Trimming stripped 4 bases from V and 1 base from J, with 8 bases between. The CDR3 sequence is CSVVVQSNQPQHF. DNA of the CDR3: TGCAGCGTTGTAGTCCAAAGCAATCAGCCCCAGCATTTT.

This chain joins TRBV27 and TRBJ2-2; D is unresolved. Germline assignment: CDR1 MNHEY and CDR2 SMNVEV (reference sequence). The CDR3 consists of 13 residues. Trimming took off 2 bases at V and 9 bases at J, with 10 bases between the two ends. The DNA for the CDR3 is TGTGCCAGCAGTTTAAAAGTGGGCCGGGAGCTGTTTTTT. Its protein product is CASSLKVGRELFF.

This clone has a handful of counts. The chain links TRBV4-2 to TRBJ2-1, with 16 bases that match TRBD2. The CDR3 length is 24 residues. The V segment lost 2 bases and the J segment 0 bases; nucleotides outside the gene matches: 19. Per the germline V gene, CDR1 is LGHNA and CDR2 is YNFKEQ. CDR3 in amino acids: CASSQTPGTSGRASSSGSYNEQFF. As DNA, the CDR3 is TGTGCCAGCAGCCAAACCCCCGGGACTAGCGGGAGGGCATCGTCGAGCGGCTCCTACAATGAGCAGTTCTTC.

V gene TRBV7-6 combines with J gene TRBJ2-7; D remains ambiguous. Germline V gene lookup returns CDR1 SGHVS and CDR2 FNYEAQ. The CDR3 is 10 amino acids. The V end lost 10 bases, the J end lost 2 bases, and 6 bases lay between the germline ends. The CDR3 loop reads CAIPTYEQYF. In DNA, the CDR3 is TGTGCCATACCCACCTACGAGCAGTACTTC.

This rearrangement joins TRBV19 to TRBJ1-2, with D perhaps matching TRBD1 (6 bases). The CDR3 length is 14 residues. Germline CDR1 reads LNHDA; CDR2 reads SQIVND (reference sequence). V gave up 8 bases and J gave up 7 bases, with 20 bases separating them. The CDR3 here is CASDPKTGMGGYTF. As DNA, the CDR3 is TGTGCCAGTGATCCGAAAACAGGGATGGGTGGCTACACCTTC.

This sequence joins TRBV5-1 and TRBJ2-1; no firm D call. With 2 bases removed from V and 5 bases from J, the gap between germline ends came to 8 bases. CDR3 length equals 13 residues. Germline values: CDR1 SGHRS, CDR2 YFSETQ. The CDR3 here is CASSFFADNEQFF. The CDR3 DNA sequence: TGCGCCAGCAGCTTTTTTGCGGACAATGAGCAGTTCTTC.

With respect to this clone: A far larger clone is one base from this, pointing to a likely read error. The chain employs TRBV5-1 and TRBJ1-1; no clear D. This CDR3 has 11 residues. From germline, CDR1 is SGHRS and CDR2 YFSETQ. In DNA form, the CDR3 reads TGCGCCAGCAGGGATTATTCTGAAGGTTTCTTT. Protein: CASRDYSEGFF. Based on the CDR3 plus reference TRBV5-1 and TRBJ1-1, the full variable domain is KAGVTQTPRYLIKTRGQQVTLSCSPISGHRSVSWYQQTPGQGLQFLFEYFSETQRNKGNFPGRFSGRQFSNSRSEMNVSTLELGDSALYLCASRDYSEGFFGQGTRLTVV.

V and J are TRBV27 and TRBJ1-1; D is undetermined. Germline CDR1 is MNHEY and CDR2 is SMNVEV (reference sequence). V was cut by 5 bases and J by 10 bases, with 17 bases left in between. There are 13 residues in the CDR3. The CDR3 nucleotides are TGTGCCAGCAGTCCTTTACTTGGGGTCGCAGCTTTCTTT. This translates into CASSPLLGVAAFF.

This chain links TRBV7-9 with TRBJ1-1; 10 bases are shared with TRBD1. The CDR3 extends over 15 amino acids. In germline, CDR1 is SEHNR, CDR2 FQNEAQ (reference sequence). The V gene end was trimmed by 4 bases and the J gene end by 7 bases; junction bases not matched to a gene: 9. The CDR3 is CASSSTTGGAYEAFF. In DNA form, the CDR3 reads TGTGCCAGCAGCTCGACGACAGGGGGCGCGTATGAAGCTTTCTTT.

The chain carries TRBV18 and TRBJ2-2; no clear D gene. Germline V gives CDR1 KGHSH, CDR2 LQKENI. The CDR3 loop spans 16 amino acids. The germline V and J ends were trimmed by 6 bases and 4 bases, with 18 bases remaining between them. CDR3 residues: CASSPVFMEATGELFF. The DNA of the CDR3 is TGTGCCAGCTCCCCGGTGTTTATGGAAGCCACCGGGGAGCTGTTTTTT.

Worth noting for this clone: This sample also contains other DNA sequences that code for the same CDR3. This chain's CDR3 is CASSFRGVSNQPQHF. The CDR3 DNA sequence: TGTGCCAGCAGTTTTAGGGGGGTAAGCAATCAGCCCCAGCATTTT. The V call is TRBV28, the J call TRBJ1-5; maybe TRBD1 (6 bases). V lost 3 bases and J lost 1, with 10 bases in between. The CDR3 runs to 15 residues. The germline V gene has CDR1 MDHEN and CDR2 SYDVKM.

The chain carries TRBV28 and TRBJ2-6, with D possibly being TRBD2 (5 bases). This CDR3 contains 13 residues. The germline gives CDR1 MDHEN, CDR2 SYDVKM. V was cut by 2 bases and J by 6 bases, with 5 bases left in between. The DNA of the CDR3 is TGTGCCAGCAGTTTACGGGAGGCCAACGTCCTGACTTTC. Encoded protein: CASSLREANVLTF.

This clone was counted only a few times. V is TRBV27 and J is TRBJ2-4; TRBD2 agrees at 8 bases. Germline CDR1 is MNHEY and CDR2 is SMNVEV (reference sequence). Trimming at V came to 3 bases and at J to 8 bases, leaving 9 bases not matched to a gene. The length of the CDR3 is 15 residues. The CDR3 protein is CASSLGAGVGYIQYF. The CDR3 DNA follows: TGTGCCAGCAGTTTGGGAGCGGGAGTGGGGTACATTCAGTACTTC.

V is TRBV28 and J is TRBJ2-7; weak D call: TRBD2 (5 bases). The CDR3 covers 14 residues. The V gene lost 5 bases and the J gene lost 5 bases, with 16 bases spanning the gap. Per germline, CDR1 MDHEN and CDR2 SYDVKM. The CDR3 reads CASSTTRALNEQYF. In nucleotides, the CDR3 is TGTGCCAGCAGTACTACTAGGGCCCTCAACGAGCAGTACTTC.

The chain combines TRBV19 with TRBJ1-3; no clear D gene. This CDR3 region has 14 residues. The ends were cut back, 6 bases at V and 0 bases at J, with 9 bases in the middle. Germline CDR1 and CDR2: LNHDA and SQIVND (reference sequence). The CDR3 protein is CASSLASSGNTIYF. The CDR3 DNA follows: TGTGCCAGTAGCCTCGCCTCCTCTGGAAACACCATATATTTT.

The chain is built from TRBV7-3 and TRBJ2-1; TRBD2 matches 13 bases. Unmatched junction bases numbered 13, after V lost 4 bases and J lost 7 bases. CDR1 and CDR2 (germline): SGHTA, FQGTGA. CDR3 length: 18 residues. CDR3 residues: CASSSSRLLAGGGNEQFF. The CDR3, as DNA: TGTGCCAGCAGCTCCTCTCGATTACTAGCGGGAGGGGGGAATGAGCAGTTCTTC.